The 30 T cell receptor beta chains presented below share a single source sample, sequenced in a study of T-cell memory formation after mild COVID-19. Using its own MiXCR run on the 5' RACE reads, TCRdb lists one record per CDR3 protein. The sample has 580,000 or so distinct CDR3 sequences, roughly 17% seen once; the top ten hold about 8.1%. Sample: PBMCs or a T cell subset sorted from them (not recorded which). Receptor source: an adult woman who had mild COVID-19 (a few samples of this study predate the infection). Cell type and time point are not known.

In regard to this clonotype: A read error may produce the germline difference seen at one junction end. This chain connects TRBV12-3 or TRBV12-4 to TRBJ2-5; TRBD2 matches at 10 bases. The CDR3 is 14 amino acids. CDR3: CASSLASGSQTRYF. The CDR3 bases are TGTGCCAGCAGTTTGGCTAGCGGGAGTCAGACCCGGTACTTC.

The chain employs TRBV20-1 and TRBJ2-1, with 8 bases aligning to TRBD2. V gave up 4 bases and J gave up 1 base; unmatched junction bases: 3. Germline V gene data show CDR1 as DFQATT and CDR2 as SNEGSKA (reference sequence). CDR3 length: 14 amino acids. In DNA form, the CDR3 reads TGCAGTGCTAATAGCGGGGCTTCCTACAATGAGCAGTTCTTC. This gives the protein CSANSGASYNEQFF.

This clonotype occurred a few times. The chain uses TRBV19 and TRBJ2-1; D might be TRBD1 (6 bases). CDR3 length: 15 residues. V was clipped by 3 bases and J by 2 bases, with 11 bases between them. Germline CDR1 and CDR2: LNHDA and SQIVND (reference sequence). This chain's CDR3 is CASSMGRGPYNEQFF. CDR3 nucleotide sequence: TGTGCCAGTAGTATGGGCAGGGGCCCCTACAATGAGCAGTTCTTC.

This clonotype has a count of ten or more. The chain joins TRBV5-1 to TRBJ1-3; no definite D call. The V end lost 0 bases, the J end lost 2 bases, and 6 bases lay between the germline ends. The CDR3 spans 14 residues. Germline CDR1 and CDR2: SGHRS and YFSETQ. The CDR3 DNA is TGCGCCAGCAGCTTGGGAGATCCTGGAAACACCATATATTTT. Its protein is CASSLGDPGNTIYF.

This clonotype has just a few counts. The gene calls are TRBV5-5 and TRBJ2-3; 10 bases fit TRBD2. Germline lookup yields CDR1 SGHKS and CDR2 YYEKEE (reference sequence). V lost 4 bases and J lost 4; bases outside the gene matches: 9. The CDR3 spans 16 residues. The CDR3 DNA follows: TGTGCCAGCAGCATGGACGGAGGACTAGCGGCAGATACGCAGTATTTT. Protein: CASSMDGGLAADTQYF.

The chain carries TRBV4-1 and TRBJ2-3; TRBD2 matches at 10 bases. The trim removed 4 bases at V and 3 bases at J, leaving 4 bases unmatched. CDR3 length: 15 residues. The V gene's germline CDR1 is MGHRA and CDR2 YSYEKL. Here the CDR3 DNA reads TGCGCCAGCAGCCGGGGACTAGCGCCTACAGATACGCAGTATTTT. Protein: CASSRGLAPTDTQYF.

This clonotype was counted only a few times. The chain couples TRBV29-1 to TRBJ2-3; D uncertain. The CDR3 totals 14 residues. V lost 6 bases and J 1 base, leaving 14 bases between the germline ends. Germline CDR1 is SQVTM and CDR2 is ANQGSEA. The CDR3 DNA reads TGCAGCGTCAGGAGCAACTGGGGCACAGATACGCAGTATTTT. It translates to CSVRSNWGTDTQYF.

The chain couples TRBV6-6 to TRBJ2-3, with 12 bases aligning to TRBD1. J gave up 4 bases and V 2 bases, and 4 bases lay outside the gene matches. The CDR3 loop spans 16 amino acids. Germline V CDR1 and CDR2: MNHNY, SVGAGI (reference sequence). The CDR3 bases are TGTGCCAGCAGTTACGGGGGACAGGGGGCTTCAGATACGCAGTATTTT. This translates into CASSYGGQGASDTQYF.

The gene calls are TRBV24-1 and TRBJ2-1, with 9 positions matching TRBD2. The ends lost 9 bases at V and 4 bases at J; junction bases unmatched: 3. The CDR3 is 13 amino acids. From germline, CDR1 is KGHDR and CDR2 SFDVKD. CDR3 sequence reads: CATGLAGYNEQFF. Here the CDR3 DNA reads TGTGCCACCGGGCTAGCGGGGTACAATGAGCAGTTCTTC.

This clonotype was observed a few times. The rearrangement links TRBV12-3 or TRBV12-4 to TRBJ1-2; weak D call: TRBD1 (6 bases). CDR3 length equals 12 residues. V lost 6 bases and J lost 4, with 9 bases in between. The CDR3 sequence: CASSDRPYGYTF. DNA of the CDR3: TGTGCCAGCAGCGACAGGCCCTATGGCTACACCTTC.

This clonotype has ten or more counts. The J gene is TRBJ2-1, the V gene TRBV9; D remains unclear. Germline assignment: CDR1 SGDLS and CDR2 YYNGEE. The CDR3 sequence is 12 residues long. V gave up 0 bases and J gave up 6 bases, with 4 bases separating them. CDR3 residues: CASSVGRNEQFF. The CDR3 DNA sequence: TGTGCCAGCAGCGTAGGTCGCAATGAGCAGTTCTTC. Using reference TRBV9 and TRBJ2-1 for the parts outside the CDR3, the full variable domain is DSGVTQTPKHLITATGQRVTLRCSPRSGDLSVYWYQQSLDQGLQFLIQYYNGEERAKGNILERFSAQQFPDLHSELNLSSLELGDSALYFCASSVGRNEQFFGPGTRLTVL.

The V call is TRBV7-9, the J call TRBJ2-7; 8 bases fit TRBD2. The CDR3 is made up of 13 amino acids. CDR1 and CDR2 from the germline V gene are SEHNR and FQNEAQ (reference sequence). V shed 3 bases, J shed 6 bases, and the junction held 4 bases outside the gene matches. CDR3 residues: CASSFPGTSEQYF. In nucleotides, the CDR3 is TGTGCCAGCAGCTTTCCCGGGACTAGCGAGCAGTACTTC.

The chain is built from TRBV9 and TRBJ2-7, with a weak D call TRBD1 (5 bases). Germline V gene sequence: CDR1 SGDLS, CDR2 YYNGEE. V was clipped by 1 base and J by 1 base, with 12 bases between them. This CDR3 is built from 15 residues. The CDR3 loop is CASSVFETASYEQYF. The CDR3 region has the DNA TGTGCCAGCAGCGTATTTGAGACAGCTTCCTACGAGCAGTACTTC.

The CDR3, as DNA: TGTGCCAGCAGCCGCTTCCCTTCTAGCATGGATGAGCAGTTCTTC. Translating it yields CASSRFPSSMDEQFF. The chain combines TRBV7-9 with TRBJ2-1, with D possibly being TRBD2 (5 bases). The ends were cut back, 5 bases at V and 8 bases at J, with 19 bases in the middle. The CDR3 is 15 residues long. Germline V gene lookup returns CDR1 SEHNR and CDR2 FQNEAQ (reference sequence).

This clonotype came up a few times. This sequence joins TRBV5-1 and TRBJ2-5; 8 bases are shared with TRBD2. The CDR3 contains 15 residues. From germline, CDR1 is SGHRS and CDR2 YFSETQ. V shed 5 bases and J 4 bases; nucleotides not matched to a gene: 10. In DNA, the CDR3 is TGCGCCAGCAGTGGAACGGGGGGGCCTTTAGAGACCCAGTACTTC. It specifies CASSGTGGPLETQYF.

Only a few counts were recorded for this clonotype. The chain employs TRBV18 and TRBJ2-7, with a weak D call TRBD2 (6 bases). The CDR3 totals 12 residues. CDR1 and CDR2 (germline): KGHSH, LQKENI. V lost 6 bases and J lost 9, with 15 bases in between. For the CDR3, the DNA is TGTGCCAGCTCGCGGGAAGGTGACTTGCAGTACTTC. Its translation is CASSREGDLQYF.

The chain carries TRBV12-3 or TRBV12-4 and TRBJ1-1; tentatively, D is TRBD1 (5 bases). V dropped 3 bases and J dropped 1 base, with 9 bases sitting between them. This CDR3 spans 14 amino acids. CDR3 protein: CASSLGLRNTEAFF. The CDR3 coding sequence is TGTGCCAGCAGTTTGGGGCTAAGGAACACTGAAGCTTTCTTT.

CDR3 DNA sequence: TGCGCCAGCAGCTTGCGGGGCACCCGAAGCACAGATACGCAGTATTTT. Its protein is CASSLRGTRSTDTQYF. The V call is TRBV5-1, the J call TRBJ2-3; D possibly uses TRBD1 or TRBD2 (5 bases each). V dropped 1 base and J dropped 0 bases, with 12 bases sitting between them. CDR1 is SGHRS and CDR2 is YFSETQ in the germline V gene. The CDR3 has 16 residues.

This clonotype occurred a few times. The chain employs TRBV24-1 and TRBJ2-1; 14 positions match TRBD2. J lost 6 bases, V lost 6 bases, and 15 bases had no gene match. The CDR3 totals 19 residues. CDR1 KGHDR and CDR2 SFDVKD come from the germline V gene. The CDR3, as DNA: TGTGCCACCAGTCCGAGGGAAGGGACTAGCGGGAGATCAGTCAATGAGCAGTTCTTC. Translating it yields CATSPREGTSGRSVNEQFF.

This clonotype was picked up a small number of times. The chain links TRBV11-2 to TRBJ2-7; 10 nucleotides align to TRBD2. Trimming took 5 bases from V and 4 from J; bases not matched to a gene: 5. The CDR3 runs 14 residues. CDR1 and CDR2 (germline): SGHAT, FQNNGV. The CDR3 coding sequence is TGTGCCAGCAGCGTACTAGCGGGACTATACGAGCAGTACTTC. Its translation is CASSVLAGLYEQYF.

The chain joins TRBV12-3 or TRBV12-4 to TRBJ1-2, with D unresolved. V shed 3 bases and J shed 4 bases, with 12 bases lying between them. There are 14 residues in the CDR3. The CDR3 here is CASSLGSGGYGYTF. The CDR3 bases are TGTGCCAGCAGTTTGGGGTCAGGCGGCTATGGCTACACCTTC.

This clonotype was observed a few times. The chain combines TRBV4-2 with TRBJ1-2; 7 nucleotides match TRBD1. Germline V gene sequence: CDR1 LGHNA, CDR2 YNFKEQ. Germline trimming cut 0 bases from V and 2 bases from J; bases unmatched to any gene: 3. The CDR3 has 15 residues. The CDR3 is CASSQEQGRNYGYTF. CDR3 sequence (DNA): TGTGCCAGCAGCCAAGAACAGGGGCGGAACTATGGCTACACCTTC.

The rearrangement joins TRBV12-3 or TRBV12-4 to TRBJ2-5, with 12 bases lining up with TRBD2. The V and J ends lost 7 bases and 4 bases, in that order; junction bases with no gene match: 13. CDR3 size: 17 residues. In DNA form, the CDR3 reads TGTGCCAGCACTTGGAGAGCCGGGACTAGCGGGCCAGAGACCCAGTACTTC. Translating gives CASTWRAGTSGPETQYF.

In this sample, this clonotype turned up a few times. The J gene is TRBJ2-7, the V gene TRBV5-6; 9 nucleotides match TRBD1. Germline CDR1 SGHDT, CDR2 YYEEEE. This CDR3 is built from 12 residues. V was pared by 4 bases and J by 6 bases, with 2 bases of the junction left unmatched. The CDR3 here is CASSRDRVEQYF. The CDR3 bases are TGTGCCAGCAGCCGGGACAGGGTCGAGCAGTACTTC.

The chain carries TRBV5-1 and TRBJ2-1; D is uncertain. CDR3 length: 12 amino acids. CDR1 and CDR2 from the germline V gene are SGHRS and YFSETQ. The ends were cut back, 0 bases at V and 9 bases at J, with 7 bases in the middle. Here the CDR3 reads CASSLALGEQFF. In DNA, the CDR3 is TGCGCCAGCAGCTTGGCCCTGGGTGAGCAGTTCTTC.

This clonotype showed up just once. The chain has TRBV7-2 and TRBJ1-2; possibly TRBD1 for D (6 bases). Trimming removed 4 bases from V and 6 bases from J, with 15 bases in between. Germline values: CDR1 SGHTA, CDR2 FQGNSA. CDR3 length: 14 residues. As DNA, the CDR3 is TGTGCCAGCAGCTGGATGTGGGGGGCGGATGGCTACACCTTC. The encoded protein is CASSWMWGADGYTF.

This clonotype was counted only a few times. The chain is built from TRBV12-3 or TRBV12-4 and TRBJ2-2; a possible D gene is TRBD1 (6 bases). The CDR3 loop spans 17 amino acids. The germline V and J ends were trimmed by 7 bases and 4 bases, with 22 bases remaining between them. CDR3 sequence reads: CASTRRGSGLITGELFF. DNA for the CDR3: TGTGCCAGCACCCGCAGGGGTTCTGGACTGATCACCGGGGAGCTGTTTTTT.

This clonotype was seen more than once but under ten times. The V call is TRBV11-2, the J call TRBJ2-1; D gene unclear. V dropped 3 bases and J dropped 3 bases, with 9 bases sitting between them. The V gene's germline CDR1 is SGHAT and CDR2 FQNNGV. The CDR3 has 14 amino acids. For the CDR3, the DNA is TGTGCCAGCAGCTTTGCCGAAAACTACAATGAGCAGTTCTTC. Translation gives CASSFAENYNEQFF.

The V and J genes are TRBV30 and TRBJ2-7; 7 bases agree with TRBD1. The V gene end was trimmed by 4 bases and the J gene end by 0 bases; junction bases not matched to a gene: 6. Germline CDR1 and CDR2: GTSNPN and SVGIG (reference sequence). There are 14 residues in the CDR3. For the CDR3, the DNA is TGTGCCTGGACCCGGGACAGCTTCTCCTACGAGCAGTACTTC. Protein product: CAWTRDSFSYEQYF.

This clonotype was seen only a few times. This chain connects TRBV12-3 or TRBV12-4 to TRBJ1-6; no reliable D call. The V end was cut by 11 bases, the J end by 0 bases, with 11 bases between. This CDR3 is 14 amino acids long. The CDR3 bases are TGTGCCTCCGCGTCCGGCTCCTATAATTCACCCCTCCACTTT. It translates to CASASGSYNSPLHF.